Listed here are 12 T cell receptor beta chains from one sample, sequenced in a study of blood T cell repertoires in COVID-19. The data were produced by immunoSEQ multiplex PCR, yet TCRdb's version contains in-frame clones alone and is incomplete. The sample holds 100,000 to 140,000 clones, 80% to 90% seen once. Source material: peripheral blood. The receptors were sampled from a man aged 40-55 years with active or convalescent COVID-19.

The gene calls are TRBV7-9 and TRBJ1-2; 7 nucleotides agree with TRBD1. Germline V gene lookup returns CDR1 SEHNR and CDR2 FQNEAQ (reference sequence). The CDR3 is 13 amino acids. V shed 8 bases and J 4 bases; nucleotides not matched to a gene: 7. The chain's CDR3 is CASGRDSVYGYTF. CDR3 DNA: TGTGCCAGCGGCCGGGACAGTGTCTATGGCTACACCTTC.

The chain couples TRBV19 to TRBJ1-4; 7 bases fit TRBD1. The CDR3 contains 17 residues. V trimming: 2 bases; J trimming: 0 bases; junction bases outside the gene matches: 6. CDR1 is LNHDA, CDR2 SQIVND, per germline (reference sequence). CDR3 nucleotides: TGTGCCAGTAGTATACGGCAGGGGGGTGCAACTAATGAAAAACTGTTTTTT. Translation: CASSIRQGGATNEKLFF.

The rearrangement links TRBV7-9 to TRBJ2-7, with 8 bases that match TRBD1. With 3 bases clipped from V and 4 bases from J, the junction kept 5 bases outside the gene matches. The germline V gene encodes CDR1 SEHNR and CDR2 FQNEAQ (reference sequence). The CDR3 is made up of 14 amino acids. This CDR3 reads CASSFGQGPYEQYF. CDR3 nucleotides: TGTGCCAGCAGCTTTGGACAGGGACCATACGAGCAGTACTTC.

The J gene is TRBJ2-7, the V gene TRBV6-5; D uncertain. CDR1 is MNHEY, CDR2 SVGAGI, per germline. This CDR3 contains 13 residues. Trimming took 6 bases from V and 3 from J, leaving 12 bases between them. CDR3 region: CASSAGLGYEQYF. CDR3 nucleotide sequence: TGTGCCAGCAGCGCAGGTTTGGGCTACGAGCAGTACTTC.

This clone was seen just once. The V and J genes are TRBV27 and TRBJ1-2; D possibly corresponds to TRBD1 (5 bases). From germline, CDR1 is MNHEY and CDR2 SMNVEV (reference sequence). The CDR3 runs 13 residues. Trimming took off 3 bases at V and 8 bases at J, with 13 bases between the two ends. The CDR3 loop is CASSFGAAGGYTF. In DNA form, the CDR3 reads TGTGCCAGCAGTTTCGGGGCAGCGGGGGGCTACACCTTC.

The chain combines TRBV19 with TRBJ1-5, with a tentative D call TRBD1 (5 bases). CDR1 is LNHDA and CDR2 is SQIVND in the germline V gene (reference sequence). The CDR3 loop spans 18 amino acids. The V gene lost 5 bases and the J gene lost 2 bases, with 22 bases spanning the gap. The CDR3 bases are TGTGCCAGTAGTGGACAATTGTCCATTTCTGTGGGCAATCAGCCCCAGCATTTT. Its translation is CASSGQLSISVGNQPQHF.

CDR3 region: CSVVTGSGRGYTF. The DNA of the CDR3 is TGCAGCGTTGTCACAGGCTCGGGTCGAGGCTACACCTTC. The rearrangement links TRBV29-1 to TRBJ1-2; D might be TRBD1 (5 bases). Germline V lookup: CDR1 SQVTM, CDR2 ANQGSEA. V gave up 4 bases and J gave up 8 bases, with 17 bases separating them. The CDR3 has 13 amino acids. The complete variable domain, with remaining parts taken from reference TRBV29-1 and TRBJ1-2, reads SAVISQKPSRDICQRGTSLTIQCQVDSQVTMMFWYRQQPGQSLTLIATANQGSEATYESGFVIDKFPISRPNLTFSTLTVSNMSPEDSSIYLCSVVTGSGRGYTFGSGTRLTVV.

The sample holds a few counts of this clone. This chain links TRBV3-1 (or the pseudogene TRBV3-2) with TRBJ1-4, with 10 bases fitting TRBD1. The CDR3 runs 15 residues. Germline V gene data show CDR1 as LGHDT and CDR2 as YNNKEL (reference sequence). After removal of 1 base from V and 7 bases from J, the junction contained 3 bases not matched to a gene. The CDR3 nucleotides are TGTGCCAGCAGCCAAGGGACAGGGGGGGGTGAAAAACTGTTTTTT. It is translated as CASSQGTGGGEKLFF.

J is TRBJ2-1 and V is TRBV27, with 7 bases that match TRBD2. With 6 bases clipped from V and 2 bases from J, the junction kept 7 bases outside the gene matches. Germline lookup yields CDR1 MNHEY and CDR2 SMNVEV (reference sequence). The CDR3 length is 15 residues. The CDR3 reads CASRGAGSPYNEQFF. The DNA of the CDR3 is TGTGCCAGCAGGGGAGCGGGATCGCCCTACAATGAGCAGTTCTTC.

CDR3 nucleotide sequence: TGTGCCAGCTCATCGAACCTTGTAGCGGGAACAGACAATGAGCAGTTCTTC. It yields the protein CASSSNLVAGTDNEQFF. The rearrangement joins TRBV18 to TRBJ2-1; the match to TRBD2 covers 8 bases. Germline CDR1 and CDR2: KGHSH and LQKENI. The CDR3 consists of 17 residues. After removal of 5 bases from V and 5 bases from J, the junction contained 14 bases not matched to a gene.

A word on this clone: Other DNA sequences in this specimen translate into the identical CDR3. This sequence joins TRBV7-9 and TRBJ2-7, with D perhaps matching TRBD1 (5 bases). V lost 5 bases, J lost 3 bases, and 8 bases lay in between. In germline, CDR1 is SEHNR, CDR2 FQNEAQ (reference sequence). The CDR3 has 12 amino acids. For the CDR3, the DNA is TGTGCCAGCAGCCAGCAGGGCTACGAGCAGTACTTC. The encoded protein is CASSQQGYEQYF.

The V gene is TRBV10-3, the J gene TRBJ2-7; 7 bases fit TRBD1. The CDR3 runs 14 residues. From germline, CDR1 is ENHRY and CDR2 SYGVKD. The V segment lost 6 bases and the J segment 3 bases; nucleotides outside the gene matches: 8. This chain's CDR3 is CAIRRTGEGYEQYF. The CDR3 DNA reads TGTGCCATCAGACGGACAGGAGAGGGCTACGAGCAGTACTTC.